The 10 T cell receptor beta chains listed next were all sequenced from one sample in a study of blood T cell repertoires in COVID-19. Sequencing was performed with immunoSEQ multiplex PCR; in TCRdb, only in-frame clones are kept and a portion is missing. Altogether a few hundred thousand clones are present, approximately 82% being singletons, with the ten largest covering roughly 4.6%. Sequenced material: peripheral blood. The receptors shown here come from a man in his fifties or sixties who had recovered from COVID-19.

In this sample, this clone turned up once. The chain joins TRBV11-1 to TRBJ2-7; TRBD1 aligns across 9 bases. Germline V gene data show CDR1 as SGHAT and CDR2 as FQDESV (reference sequence). J was trimmed by 5 bases and V by 9 bases; bases with no gene match: 8. This CDR3 contains 13 residues. The CDR3 is CASTRDRVHEQYF. Here the CDR3 DNA reads TGTGCCAGTACCCGGGACAGGGTCCACGAGCAGTACTTC.

This chain connects TRBV30 to TRBJ1-1; 7 bases map to TRBD1. Trimming cost V 3 bases and J 1 base; bases outside gene matches: 11. Germline V lookup: CDR1 GTSNPN, CDR2 SVGIG (reference sequence). The CDR3 loop spans 16 amino acids. CDR3 amino acids: CAWSDRNRGQNTEAFF. The CDR3 region has the DNA TGTGCCTGGAGCGACAGGAACAGGGGCCAGAACACTGAAGCTTTCTTT.

This clone has only one observation. The chain combines TRBV19 with TRBJ1-2, with no clear D. With 2 bases removed from V and 6 bases from J, the gap between germline ends came to 13 bases. CDR3 size: 14 residues. Per the germline V gene, CDR1 is LNHDA and CDR2 is SQIVND (reference sequence). As DNA, the CDR3 is TGTGCCAGTAGTATAAAGCAGGAAACCGATGGCTACACCTTC. Protein: CASSIKQETDGYTF. Combining the CDR3 with reference TRBV19 and TRBJ1-2 gives the whole variable domain DGGITQSPKYLFRKEGQNVTLSCEQNLNHDAMYWYRQDPGQGLRLIYYSQIVNDFQKGDIAEGYSVSREKKESFPLTVTSAQKNPTAFYLCASSIKQETDGYTFGSGTRLTVV.

The CDR3 loop is CASRRQSLNTEAFF. As DNA, the CDR3 is TGTGCCAGCAGACGACAGAGCCTGAACACTGAAGCTTTCTTT. V usage is TRBV6-4 and J usage is TRBJ1-1; a weak D match, TRBD1 (5 bases). V gave up 6 bases and J gave up 0 bases, with 11 bases separating them. Per the germline V gene, CDR1 is MRHNA and CDR2 is SNTAGT. The CDR3 covers 14 residues.

This clone was observed once. The chain employs TRBV5-1 and TRBJ1-1, with D possibly being TRBD1 (6 bases). Germline V CDR1 and CDR2: SGHRS, YFSETQ. The CDR3 extends over 16 amino acids. V was cut by 3 bases and J by 1 base, with 16 bases left in between. The CDR3 region has the DNA TGCGCCAGCAGCTCCGAGGGGGGGGCCAGGAACACTGAAGCTTTCTTT. It translates to CASSSEGGARNTEAFF.

This chain connects TRBV13 to TRBJ2-3, with 7 bases lining up with TRBD2. The CDR3 consists of 15 residues. After removal of 1 base from V and 3 bases from J, the junction contained 4 bases not matched to a gene. The germline V gene has CDR1 PRHDT and CDR2 FYEKMQ (reference sequence). CDR3 sequence: CASSLVGGGTDTQYF. CDR3 nucleotides: TGTGCCAGCAGCTTAGTGGGGGGAGGGACAGATACGCAGTATTTT.

The V call is TRBV24-1, the J call TRBJ2-3, with D perhaps TRBD1 (5 bases). From germline, CDR1 is KGHDR and CDR2 SFDVKD. Trimming took 3 bases from V and 1 from J, leaving 10 bases between them. The CDR3 extends over 15 amino acids. CDR3 amino acids: CATSDATGRTDTQYF. The DNA of the CDR3 is TGTGCCACCAGTGATGCAACAGGCCGCACAGATACGCAGTATTTT.

The rearrangement joins TRBV10-2 to TRBJ1-6, with D perhaps matching TRBD1 (5 bases). V was clipped by 0 bases and J by 10 bases, with 25 bases between them. Per germline, CDR1 WSHSY and CDR2 SAAADI. CDR3 length: 19 amino acids. CDR3 in DNA: TGCGCCAGCAGTGAGTCGCCAGCGACGACGCAGGGTAGGCGGTCACCCCTCCACTTT. The encoded protein is CASSESPATTQGRRSPLHF.

The chain recombines TRBV28 with TRBJ2-7; 8 positions agree with TRBD1. The CDR3 is made up of 15 amino acids. V lost 2 bases to trimming and J lost 3 bases; unmatched junction nucleotides: 6. Germline CDR1 reads MDHEN; CDR2 reads SYDVKM. The DNA of the CDR3 is TGTGCCAGCAGTTTAGACAGGGGCGGAAGCTACGAGCAGTACTTC. Its protein product is CASSLDRGGSYEQYF.

The chain links TRBV11-2 to TRBJ1-4, with 7 bases that match TRBD1. There are 15 residues in the CDR3. V lost 4 bases and J lost 0; bases outside the gene matches: 2. Germline CDR1 is SGHAT and CDR2 is FQNNGV. The CDR3 reads CASSSTGATNEKLFF. The CDR3 coding sequence is TGTGCCAGCAGCTCAACAGGGGCAACTAATGAAAAACTGTTTTTT.